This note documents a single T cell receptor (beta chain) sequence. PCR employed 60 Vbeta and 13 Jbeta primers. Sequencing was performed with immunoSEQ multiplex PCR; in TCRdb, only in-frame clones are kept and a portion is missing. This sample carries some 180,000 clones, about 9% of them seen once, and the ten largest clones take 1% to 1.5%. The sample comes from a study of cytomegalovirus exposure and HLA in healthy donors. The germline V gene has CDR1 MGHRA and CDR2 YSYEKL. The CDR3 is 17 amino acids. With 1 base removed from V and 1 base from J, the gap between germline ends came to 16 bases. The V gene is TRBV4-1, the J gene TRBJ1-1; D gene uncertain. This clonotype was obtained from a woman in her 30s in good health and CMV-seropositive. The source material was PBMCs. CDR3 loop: CASSQGASAPGNTEAFF. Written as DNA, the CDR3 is TGCGCCAGCAGCCAAGGTGCCTCGGCCCCAGGGAACACTGAAGCTTTCTTT.